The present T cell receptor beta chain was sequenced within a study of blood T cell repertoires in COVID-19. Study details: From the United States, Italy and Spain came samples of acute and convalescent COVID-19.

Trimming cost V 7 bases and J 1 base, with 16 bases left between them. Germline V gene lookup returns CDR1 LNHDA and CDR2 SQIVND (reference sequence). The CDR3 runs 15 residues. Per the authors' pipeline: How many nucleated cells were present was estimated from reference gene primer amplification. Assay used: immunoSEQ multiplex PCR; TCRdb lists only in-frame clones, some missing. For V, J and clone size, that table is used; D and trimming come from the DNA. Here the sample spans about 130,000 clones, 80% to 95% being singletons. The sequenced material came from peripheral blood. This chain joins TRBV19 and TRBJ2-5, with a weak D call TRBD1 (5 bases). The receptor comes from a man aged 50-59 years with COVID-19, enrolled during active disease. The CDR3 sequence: CASTLTATAQETQYF. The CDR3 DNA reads TGTGCCAGTACCCTAACGGCGACAGCCCAAGAGACCCAGTACTTC.